The 23 T cell receptor beta chains given below trace back to one sample, sequenced in a study of spatial heterogeneity in lung cancer. Broader study findings: Expanded alpha and beta TCR counts within tumors tracked tumor mutation counts.

TCRdb reprocessed the 5' RACE reads with MiXCR, giving one entry per CDR3 protein. The data contain 15,000 to 20,000 distinct CDR3 sequences, around 6% of them singletons. Time point described: sample taken at primary tumor resection. These TCRs are of unknown antigen specificity. The source was lung tumor tissue, collected at surgery. These receptors all stem from a male donor with early-stage non-small cell lung cancer.

This clonotype was observed many times. This chain uses TRBV29-1 with TRBJ1-2, with D possibly being TRBD1 (5 bases). Germline lookup yields CDR1 SQVTM and CDR2 ANQGSEA. The CDR3 loop spans 13 amino acids. V shed 6 bases and J shed 1 base, with 12 bases lying between them. CDR3 bases: TGCAGCGTACGGGACCCATTTAACTATGGCTACACCTTC. It codes for CSVRDPFNYGYTF.

This clonotype was recorded many times. This chain uses TRBV5-4 with TRBJ2-5, with 7 bases fitting TRBD1. The germline CDR1 and CDR2 sequences are SGHNT and YYREEE (reference sequence). The J segment lost 4 bases and the V segment lost 3 bases, leaving 12 bases of the junction unmatched. The CDR3 has 16 amino acids. In nucleotides, the CDR3 is TGTGCCAGCAGCTGGAGTCGGGACAGTTTGAGAGAGACCCAGTACTTC. It yields the protein CASSWSRDSLRETQYF.

Many counts were recorded for this clonotype. The V call is TRBV28, the J call TRBJ1-1; TRBD1 agrees at 7 bases. CDR1 and CDR2 from the germline V gene are MDHEN and SYDVKM. V lost 5 bases and J lost 1; bases outside the gene matches: 7. This CDR3 is 15 amino acids long. Here the CDR3 reads CASSPRQGRNTEAFF. The CDR3 DNA reads TGTGCCAGCAGTCCAAGACAGGGTAGGAACACTGAAGCTTTCTTT.

This clonotype was observed many times. This chain connects TRBV28 to TRBJ1-6; TRBD1 matches 9 bases. With V trimmed by 7 bases and J by 6 bases, 7 bases remained unmatched. Germline V CDR1 and CDR2: MDHEN, SYDVKM. The CDR3 is 15 residues long. The chain's CDR3 is CASTTGDRANSPLHF. The CDR3, as DNA: TGTGCCAGCACCACTGGGGACAGGGCTAATTCACCCCTCCACTTT.

This clonotype has ten or more counts. This chain connects TRBV6-6 to TRBJ2-2; 10 nucleotides line up with TRBD2. J lost 4 bases, V lost 2 bases, and 7 bases had no gene match. Germline CDR1 and CDR2: MNHNY and SVGAGI (reference sequence). This CDR3 has 17 residues. The CDR3 reads CASSYGWLAGATGELFF. CDR3 nucleotides: TGTGCCAGCAGTTACGGGTGGCTAGCGGGGGCCACCGGGGAGCTGTTTTTT.

There are many counts of this clonotype. The J gene is TRBJ2-3, the V gene TRBV27; D gene unclear. The CDR3 totals 14 residues. The V gene's germline CDR1 is MNHEY and CDR2 SMNVEV (reference sequence). The V end lost 8 bases, the J end lost 2 bases, and 14 bases lay between the germline ends. The CDR3 DNA reads as TGTGCCAGCCTAGGTCTTCTCCTCACAGATACGCAGTATTTT. The encoded protein is CASLGLLLTDTQYF.

This rearrangement joins TRBV3-1 to TRBJ2-7; TRBD1 agrees at 10 bases. This CDR3 is built from 14 residues. Germline CDR1 reads LGHDT; CDR2 reads YNNKEL (reference sequence). V gave up 3 bases and J gave up 5 bases; unmatched junction bases: 4. Here the CDR3 DNA reads TGTGCCAGCAGCCATACCGGGACAGGGGACGAGCAGTACTTC. Its translation: CASSHTGTGDEQYF.

This clonotype was detected ten times or more. The gene calls are TRBV5-8 and TRBJ2-1; the D is unclear. Trimming left V 4 bases short and J 0 bases short, with 11 bases between. Germline values: CDR1 SGHTS, CDR2 YDEGEE. This CDR3 has 15 amino acids. CDR3 sequence: CASSPTLRSYNEQFF. For the CDR3, the DNA is TGTGCCAGCAGCCCTACATTACGCTCCTACAATGAGCAGTTCTTC.

This clonotype was recorded many times. The genes are TRBV7-2 and TRBJ2-3, with 9 bases aligning to TRBD2. CDR3 size: 15 residues. The germline gives CDR1 SGHTA, CDR2 FQGNSA. V was clipped by 3 bases and J by 5 bases; unmatched bases: 6. The DNA for the CDR3 is TGTGCCAGCAGCTTTCTTAGCGGGAGAAAAGATACGCAGTATTTT. The encoded protein is CASSFLSGRKDTQYF.

This clonotype appeared many times. This sequence joins TRBV29-1 and TRBJ1-1; 7 bases match TRBD1. Germline trimming cut 4 bases from V and 0 bases from J; bases unmatched to any gene: 8. This CDR3 is 15 amino acids long. Looked up from germline, CDR1 is SQVTM and CDR2 is ANQGSEA. The DNA for the CDR3 is TGCAGCGTTGTAAGACAGGGCCAAATGAACACTGAAGCTTTCTTT. Translated, it gives CSVVRQGQMNTEAFF.

At least ten counts were recorded for this clonotype. The rearrangement uses TRBV5-1 and TRBJ1-1; D is ambiguous. Germline CDR1 is SGHRS and CDR2 is YFSETQ. V gave up 6 bases and J gave up 0 bases, with 12 bases separating them. The CDR3 has 14 residues. CDR3 sequence (DNA): TGCGCCAGCAATCAGGAATCCGTGAACACTGAAGCTTTCTTT. Translating gives CASNQESVNTEAFF.

This clonotype has at least ten counts. The chain uses TRBV1 and TRBJ2-1; the table gives TRBD2 as D, unverified against the DNA. TRBV1 is noted as a pseudogene. The CDR3 totals 22 residues. CDR3 protein: CTSSQDFFLREPQLSSYNEQFF. The CDR3 DNA is TGCACCAGCAGCCAAGATTTTTTTCTGCGGGAACCACAGTTGAGCTCCTACAATGAGCAGTTCTTC.

The sample holds many counts of this clonotype. J is TRBJ1-2 and V is TRBV7-3, with TRBD1 matching 10 bases. V shed 5 bases, J shed 3 bases, and the junction held 3 bases outside the gene matches. The CDR3 sequence is 14 residues long. Germline V gene lookup returns CDR1 SGHTA and CDR2 FQGTGA. CDR3 protein: CASSPGTGDYGYTF. CDR3 nucleotide sequence: TGTGCCAGCAGCCCCGGGACAGGGGACTATGGCTACACCTTC.

This clonotype was seen repeatedly, ten times or more. The V call is TRBV2, the J call TRBJ1-2; D possibly corresponds to TRBD1 (5 bases). Germline loops: CDR1 SNHLY, CDR2 FYNNEI. V was shortened by 6 bases and J by 6 bases, with 20 bases between the two germline ends. The CDR3 has 15 amino acids. The CDR3 protein is CASSGRDLLEDGYTF. The DNA for the CDR3 is TGTGCCAGCAGCGGTAGGGACCTCCTGGAAGATGGCTACACCTTC.

This clonotype appeared many times. The chain links TRBV7-6 to TRBJ1-6, with 7 bases aligning to TRBD1. This CDR3 spans 16 amino acids. The V segment lost 1 base and the J segment 7 bases; nucleotides outside the gene matches: 7. Germline V CDR1 and CDR2: SGHVS, FNYEAQ. CDR3 DNA: TGTGCCAGCAGCTTAGGAAACAGGGGCGGCAATTCACCCCTCCACTTT. This gives the protein CASSLGNRGGNSPLHF.

This clonotype was observed at least ten times. The CDR3: CASSLRVGFSGSPLHF. The CDR3, as DNA: TGTGCCAGCAGCTTAAGAGTAGGGTTCTCAGGGTCACCCCTCCACTTT. The chain has TRBV13 and TRBJ1-6; tentatively, D is TRBD1 (5 bases). The CDR3 covers 16 residues. V lost 2 bases, J lost 10 bases, and 18 bases lay in between. Per the germline V gene, CDR1 is PRHDT and CDR2 is FYEKMQ (reference sequence).

This clonotype was picked up many times. The V call is TRBV6-2 or TRBV6-3, the J call TRBJ2-1; 9 nucleotides align to TRBD1. With V trimmed by 6 bases and J by 4 bases, 7 bases remained unmatched. This CDR3 has 15 amino acids. CDR1 and CDR2 (germline): MNHEY, SVGEGT. The CDR3 here is CASRRQGVGYNEQFF. The CDR3 DNA follows: TGTGCCAGCAGAAGACAGGGGGTCGGTTACAATGAGCAGTTCTTC.

Many counts were recorded for this clonotype. The V call is TRBV27, the J call TRBJ1-6, with TRBD1 as a possible D gene (6 bases). This CDR3 contains 15 residues. The germline V gene encodes CDR1 MNHEY and CDR2 SMNVEV (reference sequence). Between the trimmed V and J ends, which lost 7 bases and 6 bases, there was a span of 16 bases. As DNA, the CDR3 is TGTGCCAGCACCACGGGGACAAGACTTAATTCACCCCTCCACTTT. Amino acid sequence: CASTTGTRLNSPLHF.

This clonotype is termed large. V and J are TRBV20-1 and TRBJ2-7, with D unresolved. The V gene lost 3 bases and the J gene lost 0 bases, with 6 bases spanning the gap. The CDR3 consists of 12 residues. Looked up from germline, CDR1 is DFQATT and CDR2 is SNEGSKA (reference sequence). This chain's CDR3 is CSARISSYEQYF. The CDR3 nucleotides are TGCAGTGCTAGGATTTCCTCCTACGAGCAGTACTTC.

This clonotype was counted at least ten times. This rearrangement joins TRBV5-1 to TRBJ2-5; perhaps TRBD1 as D (5 bases). Between the trimmed V and J ends, which lost 4 bases and 2 bases, there was a span of 9 bases. From germline, CDR1 is SGHRS and CDR2 YFSETQ. The CDR3 contains 13 residues. The DNA of the CDR3 is TGCGCCAGCAGCATCCCAGGGCAAGAGACCCAGTACTTC. Encoded protein: CASSIPGQETQYF.

This clonotype was counted ten times or more. The chain recombines TRBV7-2 with TRBJ1-2; D is perhaps TRBD1 (5 bases). The V and J ends lost 4 bases and 2 bases respectively, with 5 bases between them. CDR3 length: 12 residues. Germline values: CDR1 SGHTA, CDR2 FQGNSA. CDR3 nucleotide sequence: TGTGCCAGCAGCTGGACAAACTATGGCTACACCTTC. Protein product: CASSWTNYGYTF.

This clonotype was observed at least ten times. V gene TRBV10-3 combines with J gene TRBJ1-1, with 10 nucleotides matching TRBD1. This CDR3 contains 15 residues. V shed 4 bases and J 1 base; nucleotides not matched to a gene: 3. CDR1 is ENHRY and CDR2 is SYGVKD in the germline V gene. The CDR3 loop is CAISGQGAANTEAFF. In nucleotides, the CDR3 is TGTGCCATCAGTGGACAGGGGGCGGCGAACACTGAAGCTTTCTTT.

This clonotype was detected ten times or more. The chain couples TRBV6-5 to TRBJ2-1; tentative D call: TRBD1 (7 bases). V gave up 0 bases and J gave up 7 bases, with 13 bases separating them. CDR1 and CDR2 (germline): MNHEY, SVGAGI. The length of the CDR3 is 15 residues. The CDR3 DNA reads as TGTGCCAGCAGTTACTCCCAGGGGGGTTTGAATGAGCAGTTCTTC. This encodes CASSYSQGGLNEQFF.